The present entry profiles one TCR beta chain with its context. What it binds is not known. The source of the sample is a study of CXCR3-negative and CXCR3-positive naive CD8 T cells. Findings and caveats of the study: Researchers report that CXCR3-positive naive cells carry more hydrophobic TRB CDR3s than CXCR3-negative naive cells.

The TRB cDNA libraries were prepared by 5' RACE with UMI labels. TCRdb re-called the 5' RACE reads and shows each CDR3 protein once, DNA omitted. The table counts 100,000 to 150,000 distinct CDR3 sequences; about 0.37% lies in the top ten. The receptor was isolated from a human donor in good health. Some clones in this sample may be carry-over from other donors' samples. The sequencing input was naive CXCR3+ CD8+ T cells from blood. Subset of the sample: CD45RO-CCR7+CD27+CD95- naive CD8+ T cells expressing CXCR3 (TNR3+).

CDR3 amino acids: CAISEPGQGYEQYF. The chain joins TRBV10-3 to TRBJ2-7; the TCRdb D gene call, TRBD1, has no DNA to confirm it. Per germline, CDR1 ENHRY and CDR2 SYGVKD. The CDR3 extends over 14 amino acids.